This entry describes one T cell receptor beta chain. There is no known antigen for this receptor. No base qualities exist here, and no much larger clone lies one base off it. Other nucleotide sequences in the sample specify the same CDR3. This record belongs to a study of shared clonotypes between healthy human individuals (dated by TCRdb to the early 2020s). For context, the study as a whole: The cohort included three men and a couple of women between 18 and 49 years of age. For each donor, CD4 naive and CD4 memory were each given three plates, CD8 naive was given two plates, and CD8 memory was given one plate. To estimate repertoire size and how much clonotypes are shared between individuals, the study performed deep sequencing of blood TCR repertoires from a few healthy adults. To increase sequencing depth and limit assay-specific biases, TCR repertoire library preparation and sequencing were carried out by different laboratories using diverse techniques. Between about 0.94 and 8.9 billion PBMCs per donor were obtained by leukapheresis.

The investigation overall reported the following: Sampling was restricted to blood, and TCR repertoires in tissue are likely to differ from TCR repertoires in blood. Higher generation probabilities were observed for clonotypes shared by all four sorted-subset donors than for non-shared clonotypes. Estimated clonotype richness was generally larger for naive than for memory subsets. About 4.5% of naive CD4, more than 3% of naive CD8, around 2.3% of memory CD4, and around 0.42% of memory CD8 clonotypes were shared across a few donors. Rarefaction of sorted-subset datasets indicated incomplete sequencing despite the large sequencing depth. Based on pairwise subsampling, the degree of clonotype sharing among donors was expected to be affected by sequencing depth. The genetic and exposure-history diversity represented was limited by the small number of donors.

Inclusive of the bounding cysteine and phenylalanine, the CDR3 is 12 residues long. Left in the record is the CDR3 DNA by itself, 36 bases read in frame from the first base. Looking up the germline V gene yields CDR1 MDHEN and CDR2 SYDVKM. Compared with germline, V lacks 6 bases and J lacks 4 bases; bases without a gene match: 3. Donors were healthy HIV-negative adults with no recently reported acute infections or vaccinations. Every donor was a Caucasian adult residing in Nashville, Tennessee, USA. CD4+ T cells were enriched by magnetic negative selection, after which naive cells were positively selected on CD45RA and the negative fraction was taken as the memory subset. Blood was obtained by leukapheresis, after which PBMCs were separated by Ficoll-Histopaque density gradient centrifugation and cryopreserved in liquid nitrogen vapor phase. Analytical flow cytometry was used to check the purity and quantity of each magnetically sorted T cell population. Genomic DNA was isolated from every sorted fraction and measured by UV absorbance on a Nanodrop 2000c.

Using the deep immunoSEQ assay, multiplex PCR amplified TCR CDR3 regions from genomic DNA. For each cell subset, the extracted genomic DNA was distributed evenly across all wells of several immunoSEQ 96-well plates, and each plate served as one replicate. For sorted subsets, approximately 210 ng of genomic DNA, equivalent to some 33,000 T cell genomes, went into each replicate PCR. The purified libraries were quantified using a Qubit 3.0 fluorometer, sized with a Bioanalyzer 2100, and then quantified again using the KAPA Library Quantification kit. Each immunoSEQ 96-well plate was sequenced on its own single-read 150-cycle Illumina NextSeq 550 flow cell. The authors processed their data as follows. The immunoSEQ output contained only junctional sequences without quality scores, so filtering could not match that applied to full-length reads. Sequences were annotated with PyIR, a Python wrapper for IgBLAST v1.9, using IMGT germline references to assign V/J genes and CDR3. Reads with weak V/J assignments (E-value above 1e-6), missing CDR3, stop codons, out-of-frame junctions, or ambiguous translated residues were removed. V3J clonotypes were defined as sequences sharing an identical inferred V gene, J gene, and CDR3 amino acid sequence. The percentage overlap between two repertoires was calculated by dividing the number of shared unique clonotypes by the size of the smaller repertoire. Repertoire richness was assessed with RTK rarefaction, the Chao1 estimator, and Recon v2.1 estimates of unobserved clonotypes. OLGA was used to compute generation probabilities for all TCRbeta clonotypes that the gDNA method yielded from four donors. TCRdb took this table from immuneACCESS and kept in-frame rearrangements with V and J called. Such tables lack part of the clones; where checked against another copy, unresolved V genes explain under half of the gap, and the rest is unexplained. Clone size and the V and J calls come from that table; the DNA yielded D and trimming. In all, the sample holds approximately 1,500,000 clones, and around 95% of those were seen once. The ten largest clones take up over 1% of the sample.

This sequence was found in a man younger than 45 in good health. The sequence is built from TRBV28 and TRBJ2-7; TRBD1 lines up with 7 middle nucleotides. The sample was naive CD4+ T cells sorted from blood. The sample's cell subset or site label, in plain terms: CD45RA+ positively selected. The DNA sequence is given as TGTGCCAGCAGCACACAGGGGTACGAGCAGTACTTC. The resulting protein is CASSTQGYEQYF.